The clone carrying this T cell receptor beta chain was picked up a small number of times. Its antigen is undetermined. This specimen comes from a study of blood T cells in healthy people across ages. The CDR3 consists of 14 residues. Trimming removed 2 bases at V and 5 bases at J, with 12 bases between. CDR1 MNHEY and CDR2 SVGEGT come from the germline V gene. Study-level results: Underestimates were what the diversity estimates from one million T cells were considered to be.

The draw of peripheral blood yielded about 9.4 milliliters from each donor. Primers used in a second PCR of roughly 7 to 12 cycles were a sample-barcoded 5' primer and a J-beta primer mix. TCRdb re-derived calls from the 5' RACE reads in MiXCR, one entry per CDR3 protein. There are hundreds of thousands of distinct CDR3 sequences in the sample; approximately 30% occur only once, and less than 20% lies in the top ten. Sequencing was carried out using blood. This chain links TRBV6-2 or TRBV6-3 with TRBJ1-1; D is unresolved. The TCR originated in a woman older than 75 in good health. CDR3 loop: CASSYVQSRTEAFF. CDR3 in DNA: TGTGCCAGCAGTTACGTGCAGAGTCGAACTGAAGCTTTCTTT.